This TCR beta chain originates from a study of blood T cell repertoires in COVID-19. Study-level information: The United States, Italy and Spain provided the acute and convalescent COVID-19 samples. From T cells, B-cell-depleted T cells, or PBMCs came the material, which was cDNA or gDNA.

This clone has just a few counts. The CDR3 consists of 14 residues. V was pared by 7 bases and J by 3 bases, with 13 bases between. Germline values: CDR1 SNHLY, CDR2 FYNNEI. In the authors' workflow: Quantification of nucleated cells was approximated via reference gene primer amplification. This table comes from immunoSEQ multiplex PCR, and its TCRdb copy is limited to in-frame clones, with some not included. The V and J calls and clone size were taken over from that table, and D and trimming were inferred from the DNA. The sample has about 260,000 clones; roughly 89% are singletons. Sequencing was carried out using peripheral blood. This clonotype was obtained from a middle-aged woman who had recovered from COVID-19. The chain has TRBV2 and TRBJ1-5; possibly TRBD1 for D (5 bases). The chain's CDR3 is CASTLSGSNQPQHF. The CDR3 DNA reads TGTGCCAGCACACTTTCAGGGTCCAATCAGCCCCAGCATTTT.